A single sample is the source of the 32 T cell receptor beta chains below, sequenced in a study of regulatory T cells in long-lasting Graves disease. Described time point: newly diagnosed GD, antithyroid drugs for less than 3 months. Preparation of the TCR library used RNA extracted from PBMCs. The authors built TCR beta libraries using iRepertoire HTBI primers and Arm-PCR of CDR3 regions. TCRdb redid the calling of the multiplex PCR reads with MiXCR, one entry per CDR3 protein. In the table there are hundreds of thousands of distinct CDR3 sequences, approximately 15% of which are singletons. These records were also assigned to another study, of T cells in Graves' hyperthyroidism and ophthalmopathy.

Source: peripheral blood mononuclear cells (PBMCs), taken at new diagnosis, from a patient treated with antithyroid drugs. The receptor set was obtained from a woman aged 25-40 years with Graves disease.

This clonotype was observed many times. The chain links TRBV12-3 or TRBV12-4 to TRBJ2-2; D perhaps matches TRBD1 (6 bases). This CDR3 comprises 17 residues. V was trimmed by 5 bases and J by 2 bases, leaving 18 bases between them. CDR3 in amino acids: CASSLLGQLFNTGELFF. The DNA for the CDR3 is TGTGCCAGCAGTCTCTTAGGACAGCTCTTTAACACCGGGGAGCTGTTTTTT.

This clonotype showed up many times. The V and J genes are TRBV12-3 or TRBV12-4 and TRBJ2-3; D unresolved. V gave up 5 bases and J gave up 2 bases, with 11 bases separating them. CDR3 length: 14 residues. The CDR3 region is CASSPTPNTDTQYF. The CDR3 nucleotides read TGTGCCAGCAGTCCAACTCCTAACACAGATACGCAGTATTTT.

This clonotype was recorded many times. The V and J genes are TRBV29-1 and TRBJ2-4; the D gene is possibly TRBD1 (6 bases). Trimming stripped 5 bases from V and 7 bases from J, with 18 bases between. Germline CDR1 SQVTM, CDR2 ANQGSEA. The CDR3 has 14 amino acids. Here the CDR3 DNA reads TGCAGCGTTCGGGACCGCAGTAGGGGGAACATTCAGTACTTC. Its protein product is CSVRDRSRGNIQYF.

This clonotype has only a few counts. The rearrangement joins TRBV5-6 to TRBJ1-3; D may be TRBD1 (5 bases). The germline gives CDR1 SGHDT, CDR2 YYEEEE. V dropped 3 bases and J dropped 2 bases, with 12 bases sitting between them. The CDR3 covers 15 residues. The CDR3 here is CASSWRGYPGNTIYF. DNA of the CDR3: TGTGCCAGCAGCTGGAGGGGTTATCCTGGAAACACCATATATTTT. Together with reference TRBV5-6 and TRBJ1-3, the CDR3 gives the full variable domain: DAGVTQSPTHLIKTRGQQVTLRCSPKSGHDTVSWYQQALGQGPQFIFQYYEEEERQRGNFPDRFSGHQFPNYSSELNVNALLLGDSALYLCASSWRGYPGNTIYFGEGSWLTVV.

The chain employs TRBV9 and TRBJ2-7, with TRBD2 identical over 10 bases. V was pared by 1 base and J by 5 bases, with 9 bases of the junction left unmatched. This CDR3 has 16 amino acids. Germline CDR1 reads SGDLS; CDR2 reads YYNGEE. The CDR3 reads CASSVFHGSGRDEQYF. The CDR3 nucleotides read TGTGCCAGCAGCGTATTCCACGGGAGCGGGAGGGACGAGCAGTACTTC.

The chain has TRBV9 and TRBJ2-2, with D perhaps matching TRBD1 (7 bases). V lost 4 bases and J lost 7, with 20 bases in between. The germline gives CDR1 SGDLS, CDR2 YYNGEE. CDR3 size: 16 residues. CDR3 DNA: TGTGCCAGCAGCCCCCAGACCCACCAGGGGGGCGGGGAGCTGTTTTTT. Its protein is CASSPQTHQGGGELFF.

As concerns this clonotype: A much larger clone lies a single base off, so this may be a read error. The chain recombines TRBV6-1 with TRBJ2-1; 7 bases are a match to TRBD2. Germline assignment: CDR1 MNHNS and CDR2 SASEGT. This CDR3 is built from 15 residues. Here the CDR3 DNA reads TGTGCCGGCAGTCCGGGACTACGCTCCTACAATGAGCAGTTCTTC. Amino acids: CAGSPGLRSYNEQFF.

This clonotype appeared a few times. The J gene is TRBJ1-5, the V gene TRBV19; D ambiguous. Germline V gene data show CDR1 as LNHDA and CDR2 as SQIVND (reference sequence). The length of the CDR3 is 14 residues. With 5 bases removed from V and 1 base from J, the gap between germline ends came to 9 bases. The CDR3: CASSGLNSNQPQHF. In DNA, the CDR3 is TGTGCCAGTAGTGGACTCAACAGCAATCAGCCCCAGCATTTT. Together with reference TRBV19 and TRBJ1-5, the CDR3 gives the full variable domain: DGGITQSPKYLFRKEGQNVTLSCEQNLNHDAMYWYRQDPGQGLRLIYYSQIVNDFQKGDIAEGYSVSREKKESFPLTVTSAQKNPTAFYLCASSGLNSNQPQHFGDGTRLSIL.

This clonotype was seen a handful of times. The genes are TRBV28 and TRBJ2-3; no definite D call. Looked up from germline, CDR1 is MDHEN and CDR2 is SYDVKM. The CDR3 runs to 14 residues. Trimming pared 6 bases from V and 3 bases from J, leaving 13 bases between. CDR3 sequence: CASSFRLATDTQYF. The CDR3 nucleotides are TGTGCCAGCAGCTTTAGGTTAGCTACAGATACGCAGTATTTT. Combining the CDR3 with reference TRBV28 and TRBJ2-3 gives the whole variable domain DVKVTQSSRYLVKRTGEKVFLECVQDMDHENMFWYRQDPGLGLRLIYFSYDVKMKEKGDIPEGYSVSREKKERFSLILESASTNQTSMYLCASSFRLATDTQYFGPGTRLTVL.

CDR3 in DNA: TGTGCCAGCAGCTCTCCCCGACACCCAATTGCGGCTTTCTTT. Translated: CASSSPRHPIAAFF. This chain connects TRBV6-1 to TRBJ1-1; D is undetermined. Trimming took 6 bases from V and 11 from J, leaving 22 bases between them. The CDR3 is 14 residues long. Germline V gene lookup returns CDR1 MNHNS and CDR2 SASEGT.

In its sample, this clonotype was seen many times. The V call is TRBV6-1, the J call TRBJ2-3, with 8 nucleotides matching TRBD1. The germline gives CDR1 MNHNS, CDR2 SASEGT. V shed 6 bases, J shed 3 bases, and the junction held 8 bases outside the gene matches. The CDR3 consists of 15 residues. This chain's CDR3 is CASRLQGVNTDTQYF. The CDR3 nucleotides are TGTGCCAGCAGGCTACAGGGGGTGAATACAGATACGCAGTATTTT.

This clonotype was seen ten or more times. V gene TRBV3-1 combines with J gene TRBJ1-5; the D is unclear. Germline values: CDR1 LGHDT, CDR2 YNNKEL (reference sequence). V lost 4 bases, J lost 4 bases, and 11 bases lay in between. The CDR3 runs 14 residues. CDR3 region: CASSLRTDNQPQHF. DNA for the CDR3: TGTGCCAGCAGCCTCCGGACGGATAATCAGCCCCAGCATTTT.

This clonotype was detected many times. The rearrangement links TRBV6-9 to TRBJ2-7; 14 bases map to TRBD2. Germline assignment: CDR1 MNHGY and CDR2 SVAAGI. The CDR3 is 17 amino acids. The trim removed 3 bases at V and 3 bases at J, leaving 7 bases unmatched. In nucleotides, the CDR3 is TGTGCCAGCAGTTACCGCCGACTAGCGGGAGGGTACTACGAGCAGTACTTC. Translated, it gives CASSYRRLAGGYYEQYF.

This clonotype showed up many times. V is TRBV10-3 and J is TRBJ2-7; D gene ambiguous. This CDR3 spans 13 amino acids. Trimming took off 3 bases at V and 5 bases at J, with 11 bases between the two ends. Germline CDR1 reads ENHRY; CDR2 reads SYGVKD. The CDR3 DNA reads TGTGCCATCAGTGACGGGTTACTGCACGAGCAGTACTTC. Translation gives CAISDGLLHEQYF.

This clonotype was counted many times. This rearrangement joins TRBV2 to TRBJ2-7, with 9 nucleotides matching TRBD2. The junction had 6 bases not matched to a gene; V was cut back by 11 bases and J by 4 bases. Germline CDR1 SNHLY, CDR2 FYNNEI. The CDR3 totals 12 residues. CDR3 residues: CAFLAGRYEQYF. The CDR3 region has the DNA TGTGCCTTTCTAGCGGGACGTTACGAGCAGTACTTC.

The gene calls are TRBV29-1 and TRBJ2-3, with unresolved D. V lost 6 bases to trimming and J lost 8 bases, with 9 bases between them. CDR1 SQVTM and CDR2 ANQGSEA come from the germline V gene. This CDR3 comprises 10 residues. CDR3: CSVTSGTQYF. DNA of the CDR3: TGCAGCGTGACTTCGGGTACGCAGTATTTT.

In its sample, this clonotype was seen a few times. The chain couples TRBV6-1 to TRBJ2-2, with D unclear. Germline CDR1 and CDR2: MNHNS and SASEGT. The CDR3 covers 11 residues. Trimming took 7 bases from V and 7 from J, leaving 7 bases between them. CDR3 sequence reads: CASTKGGELFF. The CDR3 DNA sequence: TGTGCCAGCACCAAGGGCGGGGAGCTGTTTTTT.

V and J are TRBV3-1 and TRBJ2-7, with D perhaps TRBD1 (5 bases). The CDR3 extends over 14 amino acids. The V end lost 0 bases, the J end lost 5 bases, and 11 bases lay between the germline ends. Germline V gene lookup returns CDR1 LGHDT and CDR2 YNNKEL (reference sequence). CDR3 in DNA: TGTGCCAGCAGCCAAGATTCAGGGAAACACGAGCAGTACTTC. Protein: CASSQDSGKHEQYF.

This clonotype was observed at least ten times. V usage is TRBV11-2 and J usage is TRBJ2-7, with 15 bases aligning to TRBD2. Germline V gives CDR1 SGHAT, CDR2 FQNNGV. V lost 4 bases and J lost 7; bases outside the gene matches: 8. The CDR3 covers 16 residues. CDR3: CASSYLRGTSGREQYF. In DNA form, the CDR3 reads TGTGCCAGCAGCTACCTACGCGGGACTAGCGGGAGGGAGCAGTACTTC.

This clonotype has a count of ten or more. The chain uses TRBV27 and TRBJ1-2; D is undetermined. The CDR3 extends over 13 amino acids. Germline assignment: CDR1 MNHEY and CDR2 SMNVEV (reference sequence). V was trimmed by 4 bases and J by 4 bases, leaving 10 bases between them. The DNA of the CDR3 is TGTGCCAGCAGTTCCCGGGCTGCCTATGGCTACACCTTC. Translated: CASSSRAAYGYTF.

The chain recombines TRBV9 with TRBJ1-2; possible D gene TRBD1, 6 bases. V was trimmed by 0 bases and J by 8 bases, leaving 14 bases between them. The CDR3 has 14 amino acids. The germline CDR1 and CDR2 sequences are SGDLS and YYNGEE. The CDR3 DNA follows: TGTGCCAGCAGCGTAGATCCCGACAGGTACGGCTACACCTTC. The encoded protein is CASSVDPDRYGYTF.

The chain is built from TRBV5-1 and TRBJ2-2; TRBD2 agrees at 12 bases. The CDR3 is 18 residues long. V dropped 0 bases and J dropped 4; count of bases not matched to a gene: 7. CDR1 is SGHRS and CDR2 is YFSETQ in the germline V gene. CDR3 residues: CASSLELAGGPVTGELFF. The CDR3 DNA is TGCGCCAGCAGCTTGGAACTAGCGGGGGGACCCGTCACCGGGGAGCTGTTTTTT.

This clonotype was picked up many times. The chain joins TRBV28 to TRBJ2-1; TRBD1 matches 10 bases. CDR1 and CDR2 (germline): MDHEN, SYDVKM. Unmatched junction bases numbered 12, after V lost 6 bases and J lost 1 base. The CDR3 length is 18 residues. CDR3 amino acids: CASSAVPGQGWSYNEQFF. In nucleotides, the CDR3 is TGTGCCAGCAGCGCAGTCCCGGGACAGGGGTGGTCCTACAATGAGCAGTTCTTC.

With regard to this clonotype: This could be a read error, since a much larger clone is one nucleotide away. This rearrangement joins TRBV2 to TRBJ1-6, with D tentatively TRBD1 (5 bases). The CDR3 has 15 amino acids. The germline V gene encodes CDR1 SNHLY and CDR2 FYNNEI. The CDR3 DNA reads TGTGCCAGCGTTCTAGGGGCCTCCTATGATTCACCCCTCCACTTT. The encoded protein is CASVLGASYDSPLHF.

The table lists this clonotype with many counts. The rearrangement links TRBV28 to TRBJ2-2; D might be TRBD1 (5 bases). The V and J ends lost 6 bases and 7 bases respectively, with 12 bases between them. The CDR3 runs to 13 residues. Germline lookup yields CDR1 MDHEN and CDR2 SYDVKM. CDR3 nucleotide sequence: TGTGCCAGCAGGGGATCAGGGCGCGGGGAGCTGTTTTTT. Protein: CASRGSGRGELFF.

At least ten counts were recorded for this clonotype. V usage is TRBV20-1 and J usage is TRBJ2-7; D unresolved. This CDR3 is built from 11 residues. Trimming stripped 3 bases from V and 4 bases from J, with 7 bases between. Germline lookup yields CDR1 DFQATT and CDR2 SNEGSKA (reference sequence). CDR3 DNA: TGCAGTGCTAGCGAAGGGTACGAGCAGTACTTC. Amino acid sequence: CSASEGYEQYF.

This clonotype was seen many times. V usage is TRBV2 and J usage is TRBJ1-1, with D maybe TRBD1 (6 bases). The CDR3 runs 14 residues. Germline-derived CDR1 and CDR2 are SNHLY and FYNNEI. Trimming removed 7 bases from V and 0 bases from J, with 12 bases in between. The CDR3 region is CASTTGHVNTEAFF. DNA for the CDR3: TGTGCCAGCACAACGGGACACGTGAACACTGAAGCTTTCTTT. Supplemented by reference TRBV2 and TRBJ1-1, the full variable domain reads EPEVTQTPSHQVTQMGQEVILRCVPISNHLYFYWYRQILGQKVEFLVSFYNNEISEKSEIFDDQFSVERPDGSNFTLKIRSTKLEDSAMYFCASTTGHVNTEAFFGQGTRLTVV.

This clonotype was seen many times. This chain links TRBV25-1 with TRBJ1-5; perhaps TRBD1 as D (5 bases). The CDR3 runs 12 residues. Trimming took off 7 bases at V and 9 bases at J, with 13 bases between the two ends. The germline V gene has CDR1 MGHDK and CDR2 SYGVNS. The CDR3, as DNA: TGTGCCAGCAACCTCGGTGGGGGGCCCCAGCATTTT. Translated: CASNLGGGPQHF. The full variable domain, in which reference TRBV25-1 and TRBJ1-5 provide the parts outside the CDR3, is EADIYQTPRYLVIGTGKKITLECSQTMGHDKMYWYQQDPGMELHLIHYSYGVNSTEKGDLSSESTVSRIRTEHFPLTLESARPSHTSQYLCASNLGGGPQHFGDGTRLSIL.

This clonotype was observed at least ten times. The chain couples TRBV2 to TRBJ2-5; 9 nucleotides match TRBD2. V lost 6 bases, J lost 5 bases, and 10 bases stayed unmatched. The CDR3 has 15 amino acids. CDR1 and CDR2 from the germline V gene are SNHLY and FYNNEI. The CDR3: CASSQTGAGGETQYF. CDR3 bases: TGTGCCAGCAGCCAAACAGGGGCGGGAGGGGAGACCCAGTACTTC. Variable domain in full (rest from reference TRBV2 and TRBJ2-5): EPEVTQTPSHQVTQMGQEVILRCVPISNHLYFYWYRQILGQKVEFLVSFYNNEISEKSEIFDDQFSVERPDGSNFTLKIRSTKLEDSAMYFCASSQTGAGGETQYFGPGTRLLVL.

This clonotype was counted ten times or more. The rearrangement uses TRBV28 and TRBJ2-1; 12 bases line up with TRBD2. The germline CDR1 and CDR2 sequences are MDHEN and SYDVKM. J was trimmed by 12 bases and V by 5 bases; bases with no gene match: 11. The CDR3 covers 15 residues. This CDR3 reads CASSPGTSGFGGQFF. CDR3 in DNA: TGTGCCAGCAGTCCCGGGACTAGCGGGTTCGGGGGGCAGTTCTTC.

This clonotype appeared many times. The chain employs TRBV6-1 and TRBJ2-5; the D gene is possibly TRBD1 (6 bases). The ends were cut back, 6 bases at V and 5 bases at J, with 16 bases in the middle. The germline V gene encodes CDR1 MNHNS and CDR2 SASEGT. The CDR3 length is 14 residues. CDR3 DNA: TGTGCCAGCAGGTCCATTGGACAGCGGGAGACCCAGTACTTC. Protein: CASRSIGQRETQYF.

This clonotype was seen only a few times. V gene TRBV20-1 combines with J gene TRBJ2-2, with D possibly matching TRBD1 (5 bases). V lost 1 base and J lost 6, with 9 bases in between. Germline CDR1 and CDR2: DFQATT and SNEGSKA (reference sequence). The CDR3 runs to 13 residues. CDR3 in DNA: TGCAGTGCTAGAGTTCTGGGGCCCGGGGAGCTGTTTTTT. It specifies CSARVLGPGELFF.